This TCR beta chain was recorded in a study of blood T cell repertoires in COVID-19. Germline V gene lookup returns CDR1 LNHDA and CDR2 SQIVND (reference sequence). The length of the CDR3 is 14 residues. Between the trimmed V and J ends, which lost 6 bases and 1 base, there was a span of 7 bases. Produced via immunoSEQ multiplex PCR; TCRdb's table is partial and in-frame only. The sample lists 55,000 to 75,000 clones, 85% to 90% occurring once. The sample taken for sequencing was peripheral blood. The V gene is TRBV19, the J gene TRBJ2-6; D ambiguous. This receptor was obtained from a man aged 45-65 years with acute or convalescent COVID-19. The CDR3 nucleotides read TGTGCCAGTAGGAGTGCTTCTGGGGCCAACGTCCTGACTTTC. Residues: CASRSASGANVLTF.